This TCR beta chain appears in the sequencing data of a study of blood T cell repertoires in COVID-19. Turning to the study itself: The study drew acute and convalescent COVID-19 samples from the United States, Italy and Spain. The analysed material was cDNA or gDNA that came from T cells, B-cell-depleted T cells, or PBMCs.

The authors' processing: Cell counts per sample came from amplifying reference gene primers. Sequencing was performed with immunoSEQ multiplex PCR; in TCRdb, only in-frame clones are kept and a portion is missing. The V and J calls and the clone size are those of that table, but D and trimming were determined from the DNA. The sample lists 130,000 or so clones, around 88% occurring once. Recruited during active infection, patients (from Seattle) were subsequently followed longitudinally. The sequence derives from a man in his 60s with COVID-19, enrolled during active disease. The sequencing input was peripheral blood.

The CDR3 loop is CASSQDRGGGGGYTF. The CDR3 region has the DNA TGCGCCAGCAGCCAAGATCGGGGGGGCGGAGGAGGCTACACCTTC. The V call is TRBV4-1, the J call TRBJ1-2; D is perhaps TRBD1 (6 bases). In germline, CDR1 is MGHRA, CDR2 YSYEKL. The CDR3 is made up of 15 amino acids. The V end lost 0 bases, the J end lost 8 bases, and 16 bases lay between the germline ends.